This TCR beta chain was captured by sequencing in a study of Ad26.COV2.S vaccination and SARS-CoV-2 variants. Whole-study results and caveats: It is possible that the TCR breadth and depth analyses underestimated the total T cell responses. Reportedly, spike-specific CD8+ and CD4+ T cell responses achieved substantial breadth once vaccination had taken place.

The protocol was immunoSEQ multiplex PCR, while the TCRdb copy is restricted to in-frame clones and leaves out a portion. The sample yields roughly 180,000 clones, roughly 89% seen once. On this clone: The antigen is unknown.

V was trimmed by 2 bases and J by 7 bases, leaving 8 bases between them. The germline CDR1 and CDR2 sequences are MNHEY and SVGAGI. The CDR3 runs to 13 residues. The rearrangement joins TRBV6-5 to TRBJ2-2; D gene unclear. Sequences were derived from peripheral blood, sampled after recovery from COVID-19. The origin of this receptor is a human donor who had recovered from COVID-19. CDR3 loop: CASSYIHNGELFF. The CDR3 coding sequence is TGTGCCAGCAGTTACATTCATAACGGGGAGCTGTTTTTT.